These T cell receptor beta chains were read from a single sample in a study of shared clonotypes between healthy human individuals. Generated by immunoSEQ multiplex PCR, the TCRdb table keeps only in-frame clones and is missing some. The data hold over 2,000,000 clones, with roughly 95% observed a single time. Sample: naive CD8+ T cells from PBMCs. The receptors derive from a man between 18 and 35 years old in good health. Some clones in this sample may be carry-over from other donors' samples. Each CDR3 is given with its conserved first and last residue. Fields, in order: V gene, J gene, clone size, D gene, CDR3 protein, CDR3 DNA. A D gene is named only where the DNA matches it firmly. Some rows mark clone size as missing; the rest say once, few, many or name a class of expanded clone.

v_call: TRBV11-2
j_call: TRBJ2-1
clone_size: once
d_call: NA
cdr3_aa: CASSLGLERYNEQFF
cdr3_nt: TGTGCCAGCAGCTTAGGGCTAGAAAGGTACAATGAGCAGTTCTTC

v_call: TRBV27
j_call: TRBJ1-1
clone_size: NA
d_call: TRBD1
cdr3_aa: CASSLSGTGWFGNTEAFF
cdr3_nt: TGTGCCAGCAGTTTGTCCGGGACAGGGTGGTTTGGGAACACTGAAGCTTTCTTT

v_call: TRBV5-1
j_call: TRBJ2-2
clone_size: NA
d_call: NA
cdr3_aa: CASSQARTETGELFF
cdr3_nt: TGCGCCAGCAGCCAAGCCCGGACGGAGACCGGGGAGCTGTTTTTT

v_call: TRBV28
j_call: TRBJ2-1
clone_size: NA
d_call: TRBD2
cdr3_aa: CASSSQREVNGNEQFF
cdr3_nt: TGTGCCAGCAGTTCCCAGCGGGAGGTCAACGGGAATGAGCAGTTCTTC

v_call: TRBV7-9
j_call: TRBJ2-7
clone_size: NA
d_call: NA
cdr3_aa: CASSLFGNRSSYEQYF
cdr3_nt: TGTGCCAGCAGCTTATTTGGGAACAGGAGCTCCTACGAGCAGTACTTC

v_call: TRBV19
j_call: TRBJ1-5
clone_size: NA
d_call: NA
cdr3_aa: CASSLFWTAANQPQHF
cdr3_nt: TGTGCCAGTAGCCTCTTCTGGACAGCCGCAAATCAGCCCCAGCATTTT

v_call: TRBV7-8
j_call: TRBJ2-5
clone_size: NA
d_call: TRBD2
cdr3_aa: CASSSDLRREGETQYF
cdr3_nt: TGTGCCAGCAGCTCCGATCTTCGGCGGGAGGGAGAGACCCAGTACTTC

v_call: TRBV28
j_call: TRBJ2-1
clone_size: NA
d_call: NA
cdr3_aa: CASRTLADNYNEQFF
cdr3_nt: TGTGCCAGCAGAACCCTAGCAGACAACTACAATGAGCAGTTCTTC

v_call: TRBV27
j_call: TRBJ1-4
clone_size: once
d_call: TRBD1
cdr3_aa: CASSPFPGQESNEKLFF
cdr3_nt: TGTGCCAGCAGTCCCTTCCCGGGACAGGAATCTAATGAAAAACTGTTTTTT

v_call: TRBV28
j_call: TRBJ2-7
clone_size: NA
d_call: NA
cdr3_aa: CASSLPPGIVFHEQYF
cdr3_nt: TGTGCCAGCAGTTTACCGCCAGGAATCGTCTTCCACGAGCAGTACTTC

v_call: TRBV27
j_call: TRBJ2-7
clone_size: NA
d_call: NA
cdr3_aa: CASSFRGWGYEQYF
cdr3_nt: TGTGCCAGCAGTTTTAGGGGGTGGGGCTACGAGCAGTACTTC

v_call: TRBV7-9
j_call: TRBJ1-4
clone_size: NA
d_call: NA
cdr3_aa: CASSSRQLTNEKLFF
cdr3_nt: TGTGCCAGCAGCTCCCGACAGTTAACTAATGAAAAACTGTTTTTT

v_call: TRBV19
j_call: TRBJ2-1
clone_size: NA
d_call: TRBD2
cdr3_aa: CASSIVVLAGDGNEQFF
cdr3_nt: TGTGCCAGTAGTATAGTGGTACTAGCGGGGGACGGCAATGAGCAGTTCTTC

v_call: TRBV2
j_call: TRBJ1-1
clone_size: NA
d_call: NA
cdr3_aa: CASLLQDGAFF
cdr3_nt: TGTGCCAGTCTTCTCCAGGACGGGGCTTTCTTT

v_call: TRBV5-6
j_call: TRBJ1-2
clone_size: NA
d_call: NA
cdr3_aa: CASSPFAGDYYGYTF
cdr3_nt: TGTGCCAGCAGCCCCTTCGCAGGGGATTACTATGGCTACACCTTC

v_call: TRBV6-1
j_call: TRBJ2-1
clone_size: NA
d_call: TRBD1
cdr3_aa: CASRTGIYNEQFF
cdr3_nt: TGTGCCAGCCGGACAGGGATATACAATGAGCAGTTCTTC

v_call: TRBV4-3
j_call: TRBJ2-7
clone_size: NA
d_call: NA
cdr3_aa: CASSRDPGPSPLYEQYF
cdr3_nt: TGCGCCAGCAGCCGCGACCCAGGTCCCTCACCTCTCTACGAGCAGTACTTC

v_call: TRBV28
j_call: TRBJ2-3
clone_size: NA
d_call: NA
cdr3_aa: CASNAGATSTDTQYF
cdr3_nt: TGTGCCAGCAACGCGGGGGCTACTAGCACAGATACGCAGTATTTT

v_call: TRBV6-5
j_call: TRBJ2-1
clone_size: NA
d_call: TRBD1
cdr3_aa: CASSYGQVKEQFF
cdr3_nt: TGTGCCAGCAGTTACGGACAGGTTAAGGAGCAGTTCTTC

v_call: TRBV5-4
j_call: TRBJ2-7
clone_size: NA
d_call: NA
cdr3_aa: CASSFGASYEQYF
cdr3_nt: TGTGCCAGCAGCTTCGGGGCTTCCTACGAGCAGTACTTC

v_call: TRBV5-4
j_call: TRBJ1-1
clone_size: NA
d_call: NA
cdr3_aa: CASSLVGDTEAFF
cdr3_nt: TGTGCCAGCAGCTTGGTAGGGGACACTGAAGCTTTCTTT

v_call: TRBV5-1
j_call: TRBJ2-5
clone_size: NA
d_call: NA
cdr3_aa: CASSLEGERVLYQETQYF
cdr3_nt: TGCGCCAGCAGCTTGGAAGGAGAAAGGGTCCTATACCAAGAGACCCAGTACTTC

v_call: TRBV30
j_call: TRBJ1-4
clone_size: NA
d_call: TRBD1
cdr3_aa: CAWSDDRGLEKLFF
cdr3_nt: TGTGCCTGGAGTGACGACAGGGGCTTAGAAAAACTGTTTTTT

v_call: TRBV19
j_call: TRBJ2-7
clone_size: few
d_call: TRBD2
cdr3_aa: CASSPLAGTTYEQYF
cdr3_nt: TGTGCCAGTAGCCCCCTAGCGGGGACAACCTACGAGCAGTACTTC

v_call: TRBV5-1
j_call: TRBJ2-3
clone_size: NA
d_call: TRBD2
cdr3_aa: CASSLEVSGSTDTQYF
cdr3_nt: TGCGCCAGCAGCTTGGAAGTTAGCGGGAGCACAGATACGCAGTATTTT

v_call: TRBV27
j_call: TRBJ1-2
clone_size: NA
d_call: NA
cdr3_aa: CASSLDGVYGYTF
cdr3_nt: TGTGCCAGCAGTTTAGATGGAGTCTATGGCTACACCTTC

v_call: TRBV7-9
j_call: TRBJ2-1
clone_size: NA
d_call: TRBD2
cdr3_aa: CASSLAEWRGRYNEQFF
cdr3_nt: TGTGCCAGCAGCTTAGCTGAGTGGCGCGGGAGATACAATGAGCAGTTCTTC

v_call: TRBV6-5
j_call: TRBJ2-7
clone_size: NA
d_call: NA
cdr3_aa: CASSYAGPPYEQYF
cdr3_nt: TGTGCCAGCAGTTACGCGGGACCACCCTACGAGCAGTACTTC

v_call: TRBV27
j_call: TRBJ2-7
clone_size: NA
d_call: NA
cdr3_aa: CASSPGDSSSYEQYF
cdr3_nt: TGTGCCAGCAGCCCAGGAGACAGTTCCTCCTACGAGCAGTACTTC

v_call: TRBV5-1
j_call: TRBJ2-3
clone_size: NA
d_call: NA
cdr3_aa: CASSANLARTDTQYF
cdr3_nt: TGCGCCAGCAGCGCAAATCTAGCGCGCACAGATACGCAGTATTTT

v_call: TRBV6-5
j_call: TRBJ2-7
clone_size: NA
d_call: TRBD1
cdr3_aa: CASSYDRGLYEQYF
cdr3_nt: TGTGCCAGCAGTTACGACAGGGGGCTTTACGAGCAGTACTTC

v_call: TRBV19
j_call: TRBJ2-7
clone_size: once
d_call: TRBD1
cdr3_aa: CASRPRDSSPYEQYF
cdr3_nt: TGTGCCAGTAGGCCCAGGGACAGTTCGCCCTACGAGCAGTACTTC

v_call: TRBV6-1
j_call: TRBJ1-5
clone_size: NA
d_call: NA
cdr3_aa: CASIGGGNQPQHF
cdr3_nt: TGTGCCAGCATCGGAGGGGGCAATCAGCCCCAGCATTTT

v_call: TRBV20-1
j_call: TRBJ2-2
clone_size: NA
d_call: NA
cdr3_aa: CSALGGGELFF
cdr3_nt: TGCAGTGCTCTAGGGGGCGGGGAGCTGTTTTTT

v_call: TRBV6-5
j_call: TRBJ2-1
clone_size: NA
d_call: TRBD2
cdr3_aa: CASSYELAEGDNEQFF
cdr3_nt: TGTGCCAGCAGTTACGAGCTAGCGGAAGGGGACAATGAGCAGTTCTTC

v_call: TRBV6-5
j_call: TRBJ2-7
clone_size: NA
d_call: NA
cdr3_aa: CASSYSNPGFGYEQYF
cdr3_nt: TGTGCCAGCAGTTACTCGAACCCCGGGTTTGGGTACGAGCAGTACTTC

v_call: TRBV27
j_call: TRBJ1-2
clone_size: NA
d_call: NA
cdr3_aa: CASSPTGFGHGYTF
cdr3_nt: TGTGCCAGCAGTCCTACAGGTTTCGGGCATGGCTACACCTTC

v_call: TRBV19
j_call: TRBJ2-7
clone_size: NA
d_call: NA
cdr3_aa: CASSAGHGAYEQYF
cdr3_nt: TGTGCCAGTAGTGCGGGACATGGAGCCTACGAGCAGTACTTC

v_call: TRBV6-1
j_call: TRBJ1-1
clone_size: NA
d_call: NA
cdr3_aa: CASKGQTRMNTEAFF
cdr3_nt: TGTGCCAGCAAAGGCCAGACGAGGATGAACACTGAAGCTTTCTTT

v_call: TRBV7-9
j_call: TRBJ2-5
clone_size: NA
d_call: NA
cdr3_aa: CASSLGGRETQYF
cdr3_nt: TGTGCCAGCAGCTTAGGAGGCCGGGAGACCCAGTACTTC

v_call: TRBV30
j_call: TRBJ1-2
clone_size: NA
d_call: NA
cdr3_aa: CACRSGYGYTF
cdr3_nt: TGTGCCTGTCGATCGGGGTATGGCTACACCTTC

v_call: TRBV28
j_call: TRBJ2-1
clone_size: NA
d_call: NA
cdr3_aa: CASSLVREQFF
cdr3_nt: TGTGCCAGCAGTTTAGTTCGTGAGCAGTTCTTC

v_call: TRBV11-2
j_call: TRBJ2-2
clone_size: NA
d_call: TRBD1
cdr3_aa: CASRTQGANTGELFF
cdr3_nt: TGTGCCAGCAGAACACAGGGGGCGAACACCGGGGAGCTGTTTTTT

v_call: TRBV7-9
j_call: TRBJ2-7
clone_size: once
d_call: TRBD1
cdr3_aa: CASSPRTGGSYEQYF
cdr3_nt: TGTGCCAGCAGCCCGAGGACAGGAGGCTCCTACGAGCAGTACTTC

v_call: TRBV27
j_call: TRBJ1-2
clone_size: NA
d_call: NA
cdr3_aa: CASGPGFTGGYTF
cdr3_nt: TGTGCCAGCGGCCCTGGTTTTACGGGTGGCTACACCTTC

v_call: TRBV10-3
j_call: TRBJ2-7
clone_size: NA
d_call: NA
cdr3_aa: CAISAAPEGYEQYF
cdr3_nt: TGTGCCATCAGTGCGGCCCCTGAGGGCTACGAGCAGTACTTC

v_call: TRBV19
j_call: TRBJ1-5
clone_size: NA
d_call: NA
cdr3_aa: CASSMWGLGNQPQHF
cdr3_nt: TGTGCCAGTAGTATGTGGGGGCTTGGCAATCAGCCCCAGCATTTT

v_call: TRBV7-9
j_call: TRBJ2-7
clone_size: NA
d_call: NA
cdr3_aa: CASSSRLEQYF
cdr3_nt: TGTGCCAGCAGCTCGCGTTTGGAGCAGTACTTC

v_call: TRBV11-3
j_call: TRBJ2-2
clone_size: NA
d_call: NA
cdr3_aa: CASSLYYTGELFF
cdr3_nt: TGTGCCAGCAGCTTATACTACACCGGGGAGCTGTTTTTT

v_call: TRBV7-9
j_call: TRBJ2-2
clone_size: NA
d_call: NA
cdr3_aa: CASSFGAGEIGELFF
cdr3_nt: TGTGCCAGCAGCTTCGGGGCAGGGGAGATCGGGGAGCTGTTTTTT

v_call: TRBV7-9
j_call: TRBJ2-7
clone_size: NA
d_call: NA
cdr3_aa: CASSLAEQDLLRKQYF
cdr3_nt: TGTGCCAGCAGCTTAGCGGAGCAGGACCTCCTGAGGAAGCAGTACTTC